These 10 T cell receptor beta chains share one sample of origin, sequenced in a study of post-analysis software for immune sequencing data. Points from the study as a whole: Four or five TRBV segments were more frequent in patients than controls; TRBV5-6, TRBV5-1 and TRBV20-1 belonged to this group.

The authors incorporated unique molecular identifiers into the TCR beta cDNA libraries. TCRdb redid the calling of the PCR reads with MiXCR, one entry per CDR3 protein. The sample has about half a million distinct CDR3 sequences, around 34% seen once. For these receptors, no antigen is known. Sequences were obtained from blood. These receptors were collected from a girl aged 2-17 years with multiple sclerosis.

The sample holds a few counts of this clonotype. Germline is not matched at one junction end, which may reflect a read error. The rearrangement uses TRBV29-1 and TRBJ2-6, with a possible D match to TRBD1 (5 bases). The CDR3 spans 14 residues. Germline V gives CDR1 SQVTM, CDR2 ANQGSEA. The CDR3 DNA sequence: TGCAGCGTTGGGAAGTTCTCTGGGGCCAACGTCCGGACTTTC. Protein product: CSVGKFSGANVRTF.

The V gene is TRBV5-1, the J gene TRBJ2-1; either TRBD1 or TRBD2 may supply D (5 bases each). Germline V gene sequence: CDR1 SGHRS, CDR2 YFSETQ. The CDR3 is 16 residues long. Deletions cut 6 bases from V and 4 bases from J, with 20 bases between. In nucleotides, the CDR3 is TGCGCCAGCATCGATCAGACCGGGACCACGTACAATGAGCAGTTCTTC. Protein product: CASIDQTGTTYNEQFF.

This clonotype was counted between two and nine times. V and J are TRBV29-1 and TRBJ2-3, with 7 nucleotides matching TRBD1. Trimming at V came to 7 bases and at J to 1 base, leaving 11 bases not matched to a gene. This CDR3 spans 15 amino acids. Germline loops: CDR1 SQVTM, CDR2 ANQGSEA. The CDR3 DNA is TGCAGCGCCCGAGGGGGCCAGGACCGCACAGATACGCAGTATTTT. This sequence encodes CSARGGQDRTDTQYF.

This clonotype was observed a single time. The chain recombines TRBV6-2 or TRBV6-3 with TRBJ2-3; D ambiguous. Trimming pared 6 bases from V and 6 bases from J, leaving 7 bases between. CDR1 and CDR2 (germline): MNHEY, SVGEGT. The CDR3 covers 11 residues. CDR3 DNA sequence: TGTGCCAGCAGGTACGTCGATACGCAGTATTTT. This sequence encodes CASRYVDTQYF.

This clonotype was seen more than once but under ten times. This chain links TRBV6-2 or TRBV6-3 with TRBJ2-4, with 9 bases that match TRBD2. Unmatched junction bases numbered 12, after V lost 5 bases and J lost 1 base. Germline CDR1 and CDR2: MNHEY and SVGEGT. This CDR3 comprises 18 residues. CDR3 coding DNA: TGTGCCAGCAGTCCTAGCGGGGCCTACTCCGGTGCCAAAAACATTCAGTACTTC. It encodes CASSPSGAYSGAKNIQYF.

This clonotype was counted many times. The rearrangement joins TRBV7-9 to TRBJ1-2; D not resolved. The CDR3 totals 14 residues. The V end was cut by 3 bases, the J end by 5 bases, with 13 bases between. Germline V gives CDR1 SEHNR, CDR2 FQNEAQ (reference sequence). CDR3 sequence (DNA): TGTGCCAGCAGCTTCGACGGCTTCCAATATGGCTACACCTTC. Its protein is CASSFDGFQYGYTF.

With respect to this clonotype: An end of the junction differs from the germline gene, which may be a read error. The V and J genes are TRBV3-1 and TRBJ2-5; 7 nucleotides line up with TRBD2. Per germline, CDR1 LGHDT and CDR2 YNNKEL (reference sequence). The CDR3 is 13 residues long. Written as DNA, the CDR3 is TGTGTCAGCAGCCAGAGGGAGGGGGAGACCCAGTACTTC. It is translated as CVSSQREGETQYF.

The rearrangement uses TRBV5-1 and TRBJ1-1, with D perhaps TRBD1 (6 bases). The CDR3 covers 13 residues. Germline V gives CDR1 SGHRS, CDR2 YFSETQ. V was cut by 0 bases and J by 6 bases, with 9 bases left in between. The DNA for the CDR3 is TGCGCCAGCAGCTTGGCGGCAGGGGCTGAAGCTTTCTTT. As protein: CASSLAAGAEAFF.

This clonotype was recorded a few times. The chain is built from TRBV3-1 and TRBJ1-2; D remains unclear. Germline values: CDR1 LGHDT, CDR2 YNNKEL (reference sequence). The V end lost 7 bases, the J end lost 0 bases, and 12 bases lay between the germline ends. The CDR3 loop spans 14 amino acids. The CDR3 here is CASKDGKANYGYTF. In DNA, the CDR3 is TGTGCCAGCAAAGACGGCAAAGCTAACTATGGCTACACCTTC.

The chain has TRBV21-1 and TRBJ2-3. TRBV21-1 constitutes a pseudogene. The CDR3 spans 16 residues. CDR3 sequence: CASSKPSLSSTDTQYF. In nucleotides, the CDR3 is TGTGCCAGCAGCAAACCGTCTCTATCTAGCACAGATACGCAGTATTTT.